This TCR beta chain was sequenced in a study of vaccination effects on CD4 cells after COVID-19. Turning to this clone: What it binds is not known.

Viral peptide pool expansion of antigen-specific CD4+ T cells preceded sequencing in the ViraFEST assay. Cultured cells yielded isolated CD4+ T cells after approximately nine days. Vaccine recipients had no previous SARS-CoV-2 infection; their nucleocapsid antibodies were negative. The CDR3 runs 14 residues. The germline V gene encodes CDR1 SEHNR and CDR2 FQNEAQ (reference sequence). The V segment lost 6 bases and the J segment 3 bases; nucleotides outside the gene matches: 7. Measured with immunoSEQ multiplex PCR; TCRdb has only the in-frame clones, and not every one. The sample records 55,000 to 65,000 clones, roughly four fifths being singletons.

The sequenced sample was CD4+ T cells from PBMCs cultured with HCoV-229E spike peptides, obtained before COVID-19 vaccination. The chain recombines TRBV7-9 with TRBJ1-1; TRBD1 matches at 7 bases. The sequence was collected from a human donor who received a COVID-19 vaccine. The CDR3 here is CASSYRGGDTEAFF. CDR3 in DNA: TGTGCCAGCAGTTACAGGGGTGGGGACACTGAAGCTTTCTTT.